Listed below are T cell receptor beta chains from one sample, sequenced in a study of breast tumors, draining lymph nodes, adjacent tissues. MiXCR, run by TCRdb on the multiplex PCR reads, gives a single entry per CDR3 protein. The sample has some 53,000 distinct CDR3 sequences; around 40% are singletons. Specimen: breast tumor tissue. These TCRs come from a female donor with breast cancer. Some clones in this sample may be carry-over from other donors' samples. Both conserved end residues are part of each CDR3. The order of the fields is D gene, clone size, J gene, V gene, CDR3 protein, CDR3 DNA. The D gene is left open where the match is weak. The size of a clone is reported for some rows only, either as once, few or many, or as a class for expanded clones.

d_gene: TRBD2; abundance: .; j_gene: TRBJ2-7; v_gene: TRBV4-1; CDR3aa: CASSQDLTSGISEQYF; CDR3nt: TGCGCCAGCAGCCAAGATTTGACTAGCGGGATTAGCGAGCAGTACTTC
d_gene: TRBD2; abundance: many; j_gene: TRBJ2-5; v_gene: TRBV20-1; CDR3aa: CSAHPSGREGLGLETQYF; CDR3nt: TGCAGTGCCCACCCCTCAGGGCGGGAGGGCCTAGGCCTCGAGACCCAGTACTTC
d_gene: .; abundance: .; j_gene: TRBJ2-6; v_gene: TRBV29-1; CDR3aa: CSVEGLAANVLTF; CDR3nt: TGCAGCGTTGAAGGCTTGGCGGCGAACGTCCTGACTTTC
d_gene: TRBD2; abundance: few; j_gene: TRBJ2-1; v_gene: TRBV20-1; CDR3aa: CSARGLAGWDEQFF; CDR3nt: TGCAGTGCTAGAGGACTAGCGGGATGGGATGAGCAGTTCTTC
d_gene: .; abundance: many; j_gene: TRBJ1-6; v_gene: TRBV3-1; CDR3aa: CASSQGRGRNSPLHF; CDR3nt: TGTGCCAGCAGCCAAGGGAGGGGGAGGAATTCACCCCTCCACTTT
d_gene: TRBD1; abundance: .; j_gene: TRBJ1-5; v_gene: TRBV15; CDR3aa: CATSRGDRGSQPQHF; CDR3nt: TGTGCCACCAGCAGAGGGGACAGGGGGAGTCAGCCCCAGCATTTT
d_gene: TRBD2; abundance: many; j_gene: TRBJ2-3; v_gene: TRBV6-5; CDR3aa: CASATSGSADTQYF; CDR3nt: TGTGCCAGCGCGACTAGCGGGAGCGCAGATACGCAGTATTTT
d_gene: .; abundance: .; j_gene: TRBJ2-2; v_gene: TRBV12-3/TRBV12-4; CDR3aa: CASSLTLAGELFF; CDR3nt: TGTGCCAGCAGTTTAACGCTAGCGGGGGAGCTGTTTTTT
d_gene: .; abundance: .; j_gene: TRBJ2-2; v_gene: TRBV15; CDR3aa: CATAGGPDTGELFF; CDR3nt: TGTGCCACCGCTGGAGGGCCGGACACCGGGGAGCTGTTTTTT
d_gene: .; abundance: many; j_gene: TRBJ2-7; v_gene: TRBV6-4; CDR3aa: CASSAPGLESSYEQYF; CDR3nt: TGTGCCAGCAGTGCTCCGGGACTGGAGAGCTCCTACGAGCAGTACTTC
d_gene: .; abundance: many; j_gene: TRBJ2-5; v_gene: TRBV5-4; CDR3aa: CASSQQETQYF; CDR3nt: TGTGCCAGCAGCCAACAAGAGACCCAGTACTTC
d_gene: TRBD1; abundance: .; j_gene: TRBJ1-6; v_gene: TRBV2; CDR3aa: CASSLGQVATNSPLHF; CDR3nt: TGTGCCAGCAGTCTCGGACAGGTAGCTACGAATTCACCCCTCCACTTT
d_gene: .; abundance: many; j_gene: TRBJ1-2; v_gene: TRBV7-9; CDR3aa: CASSLGLQGVGYTF; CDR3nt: TGTGCCAGCAGCTTAGGTCTACAGGGAGTTGGCTACACCTTC
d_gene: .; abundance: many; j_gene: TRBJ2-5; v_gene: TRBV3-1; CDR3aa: CASSQDVRGGPGETQYF; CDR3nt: TGTGCCAGCAGCCAAGATGTACGGGGCGGGCCGGGAGAGACCCAGTACTTC
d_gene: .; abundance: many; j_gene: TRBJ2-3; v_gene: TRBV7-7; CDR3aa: CASSLNIGDTQYF; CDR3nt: TGTGCCAGCAGCCTCAACATCGGGGATACGCAGTATTTT
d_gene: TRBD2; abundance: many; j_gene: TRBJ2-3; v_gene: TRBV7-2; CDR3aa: CASSLVVSGVDTQYF; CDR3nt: TGTGCCAGCAGCTTAGTCGTTAGCGGGGTAGATACGCAGTATTTT
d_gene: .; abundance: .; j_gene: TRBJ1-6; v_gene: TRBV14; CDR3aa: CASSQLLSGGPLHF; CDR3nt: TGTGCCAGCAGCCAATTATTAAGCGGGGGACCCCTCCACTTT
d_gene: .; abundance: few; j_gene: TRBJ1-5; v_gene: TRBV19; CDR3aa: CAGKGLVLRAVLRAGHQHF; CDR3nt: .
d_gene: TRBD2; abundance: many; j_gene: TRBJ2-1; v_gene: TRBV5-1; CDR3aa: CASSLVSSGGYNEQFF; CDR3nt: TGCGCCAGCAGCTTGGTGTCTAGCGGGGGCTACAATGAGCAGTTCTTC
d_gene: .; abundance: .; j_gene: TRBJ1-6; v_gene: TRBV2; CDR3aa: CASGSSGWGQSNSPLHF; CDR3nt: TGTGCCAGCGGCTCTAGCGGGTGGGGACAAAGTAATTCACCCCTCCACTTT
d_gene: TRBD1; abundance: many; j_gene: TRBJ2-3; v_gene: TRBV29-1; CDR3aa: CSVFTGTGRTDTQYF; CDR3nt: TGCAGCGTTTTTACCGGGACAGGGAGAACAGATACGCAGTATTTT
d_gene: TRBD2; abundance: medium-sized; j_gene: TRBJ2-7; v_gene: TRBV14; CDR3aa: CASSPLGAGDGTEQYF; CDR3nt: TGTGCCAGCAGCCCCCTCGGGGCGGGAGATGGAACCGAGCAGTACTTC
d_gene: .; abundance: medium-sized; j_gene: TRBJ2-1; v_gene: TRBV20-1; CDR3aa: CSASTRSNEQFF; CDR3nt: TGCAGTGCTAGCACTAGGAGCAATGAGCAGTTCTTC
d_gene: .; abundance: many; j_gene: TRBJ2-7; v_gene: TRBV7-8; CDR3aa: CASSLAWDGRPDTYEQYF; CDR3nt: TGTGCCAGCAGCCTCGCCTGGGACGGACGGCCAGACACCTACGAGCAGTACTTC
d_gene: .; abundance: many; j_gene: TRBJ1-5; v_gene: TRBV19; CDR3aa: CASSRAGIGNQPQHF; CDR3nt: TGTGCCAGTAGTAGAGCAGGGATCGGTAATCAGCCCCAGCATTTT
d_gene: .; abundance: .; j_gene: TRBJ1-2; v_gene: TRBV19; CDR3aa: CASSIRQTGYTF; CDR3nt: TGTGCCAGTAGTATTCGTCAAACGGGCTACACCTTC
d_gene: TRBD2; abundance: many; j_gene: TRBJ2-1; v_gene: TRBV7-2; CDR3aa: CASSLGGTSGSNEQFF; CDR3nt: TGTGCCAGCAGCTTAGGCGGGACTAGCGGGAGCAATGAGCAGTTCTTC
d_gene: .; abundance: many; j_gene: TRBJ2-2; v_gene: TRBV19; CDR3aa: CASKERGIGELFF; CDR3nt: TGTGCCAGTAAGGAACGGGGGATCGGGGAGCTGTTTTTT
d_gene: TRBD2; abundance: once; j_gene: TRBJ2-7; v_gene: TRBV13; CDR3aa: CASKTTSGRSYEQYF; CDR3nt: TGTGCCAGCAAGACGACTAGCGGGAGAAGCTACGAGCAGTACTTC
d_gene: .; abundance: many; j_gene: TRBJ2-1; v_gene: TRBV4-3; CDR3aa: CASSQDRGQQFF; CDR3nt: TGCGCCAGCAGCCAAGATAGGGGTCAGCAGTTCTTC
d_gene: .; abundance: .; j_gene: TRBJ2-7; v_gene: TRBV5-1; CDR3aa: CASSGRVGGFDETPRSYEQYF; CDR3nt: TGCGCCAGCAGCGGAAGGGTTGGCGGGTTCGACGAGACTCCCCGTAGCTACGAGCAGTACTTC
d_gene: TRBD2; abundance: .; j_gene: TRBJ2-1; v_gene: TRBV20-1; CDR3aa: CSALAGGSSYNEQFF; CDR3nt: TGCAGTGCTCTAGCGGGAGGAAGCTCCTACAATGAGCAGTTCTTC
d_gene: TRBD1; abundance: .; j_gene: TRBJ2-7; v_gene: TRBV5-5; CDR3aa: CASSLQGLSYERYF; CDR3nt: TGTGCCAGCAGCTTACAGGGGCTCTCCTACGAGCGGTACTTC
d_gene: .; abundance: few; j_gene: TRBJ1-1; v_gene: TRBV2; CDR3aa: CASSVVGTTEAFF; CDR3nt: TGTGCCAGCAGTGTCGTAGGGACCACTGAAGCTTTCTTT
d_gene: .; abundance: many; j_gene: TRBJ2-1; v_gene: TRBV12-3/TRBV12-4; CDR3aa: CASSLMGYNEQFF; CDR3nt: TGTGCCAGCAGTTTAATGGGCTACAATGAGCAGTTCTTC
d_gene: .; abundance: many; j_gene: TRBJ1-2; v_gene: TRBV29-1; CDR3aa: CSAWQVEFYGYTF; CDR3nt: TGCAGCGCCTGGCAGGTAGAGTTCTATGGCTACACCTTC
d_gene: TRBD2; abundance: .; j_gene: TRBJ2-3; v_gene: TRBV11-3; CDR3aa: CASSLPSRTSGREAF; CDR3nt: TGTGCCAGCAGCCTTCCTAGCCGGACTAGCGGGAGGGAAGCCTTT